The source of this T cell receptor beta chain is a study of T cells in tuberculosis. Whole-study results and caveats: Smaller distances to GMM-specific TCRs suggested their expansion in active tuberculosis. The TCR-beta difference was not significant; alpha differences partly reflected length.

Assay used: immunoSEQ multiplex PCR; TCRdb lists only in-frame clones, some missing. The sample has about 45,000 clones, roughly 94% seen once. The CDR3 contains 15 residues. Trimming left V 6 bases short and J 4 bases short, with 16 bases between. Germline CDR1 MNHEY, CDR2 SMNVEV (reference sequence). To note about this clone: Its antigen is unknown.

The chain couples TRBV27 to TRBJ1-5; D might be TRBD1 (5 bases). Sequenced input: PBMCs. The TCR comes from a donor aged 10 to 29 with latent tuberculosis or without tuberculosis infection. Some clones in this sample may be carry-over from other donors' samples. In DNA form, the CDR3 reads TGTGCCAGCAGGCCTTTTGCGGGGCTGAATCAGCCCCAGCATTTT. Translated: CASRPFAGLNQPQHF.